Listed below are T cell receptor beta chains from one sample, sequenced in a study of cytomegalovirus exposure and HLA in healthy donors. Sequencing used immunoSEQ multiplex PCR; TCRdb keeps in-frame clones, though not all of them. This sample has about 98,000 clones, with around 88% found just once. Input material: PBMCs. The receptors originated from a woman in her 30s in good health and CMV-seronegative. CDR3s include the opening cysteine and the closing phenylalanine or tryptophan. D genes are given only for firm matches. Clone size is shown for a subset of rows, as once, few, many or a class of expanded clone.

TRBD1	NA	TRBV9	TRBJ1-6	CASSEGETGDSPLHF	TGTGCCAGCAGCGAGGGGGAGACAGGGGATTCACCCCTCCACTTT
NA	NA	TRBV5-1	TRBJ2-3	CASRFALRGDTQYF	TGCGCCAGCCGTTTTGCGTTAAGAGGGGATACGCAGTATTTT
NA	NA	TRBV19	TRBJ1-4	CASTLGGANEKLFF	TGTGCCAGTACCCTCGGGGGGGCTAATGAAAAACTGTTTTTT
TRBD2	NA	TRBV29-1	TRBJ2-2	CSVAGTSGYTGELFF	TGCAGCGTTGCGGGGACTAGCGGATATACCGGGGAGCTGTTTTTT
TRBD1	NA	TRBV9	TRBJ1-2	CASSVGGQGAYYGYTF	TGTGCCAGCAGCGTAGGAGGTCAGGGGGCTTACTATGGCTACACCTTC
NA	NA	TRBV5-1	TRBJ1-2	CASSLEEGPLNYGYTF	TGCGCCAGCAGCTTGGAAGAGGGCCCACTTAACTATGGCTACACCTTC
NA	NA	TRBV19	TRBJ1-2	CASRLRSGGKYIYGYTF	TGTGCCAGTAGATTGCGATCGGGGGGCAAGTATATCTATGGCTACACCTTC
NA	NA	TRBV19	TRBJ2-7	CASSPGTGFYEQYF	TGTGCCAGTAGTCCCGGGACTGGTTTCTACGAGCAGTACTTC
NA	NA	TRBV19	TRBJ1-5	CASSTQGNQPQHF	TGTGCCAGTAGTACCCAGGGGAATCAGCCCCAGCATTTT
NA	NA	TRBV6-5	TRBJ1-5	CASSQTQGIGQPQHF	TGTGCCAGCAGCCAAACACAGGGAATTGGACAGCCCCAGCATTTT
TRBD1	NA	TRBV27	TRBJ2-2	CASTAQGSTGELFF	TGTGCCAGCACCGCACAGGGGAGCACCGGGGAGCTGTTTTTT
TRBD1	NA	TRBV5-1	TRBJ2-1	CASSRQGAGEQFF	TGCGCCAGCAGCCGACAGGGGGCGGGTGAGCAGTTCTTC
TRBD2	NA	TRBV28	TRBJ2-7	CASSFGLAGPYEQYF	TGTGCCAGCAGTTTTGGTCTAGCGGGACCCTACGAGCAGTACTTC
TRBD1	once	TRBV19	TRBJ1-3	CASRDRVPGNTIYF	TGTGCCAGCCGGGACAGGGTCCCTGGAAACACCATATATTTT
TRBD1	NA	TRBV7-9	TRBJ2-7	CASSMPGQGHEQYF	TGTGCCAGCAGCATGCCGGGACAGGGCCACGAGCAGTACTTC
TRBD1	NA	TRBV18	TRBJ1-2	CASSPGQGGIGYTF	TGTGCCAGCTCACCAGGACAGGGGGGGATTGGCTACACCTTC
NA	NA	TRBV2	TRBJ2-3	CASSGLAVNTQYF	TGTGCCAGCAGTGGATTAGCGGTTAATACGCAGTATTTT
NA	NA	TRBV28	TRBJ1-4	CASSSSGITNEKLFF	TGTGCCAGCAGCTCGTCGGGAATAACTAATGAAAAACTGTTTTTT
NA	NA	TRBV6-6	TRBJ1-1	CASSYSNGETEAFF	TGTGCCAGCAGTTACTCGAACGGTGAAACTGAAGCTTTCTTT
NA	NA	TRBV7-3	TRBJ2-2	CASSFAGRTNTGELFF	TGTGCCAGCAGCTTCGCGGGCAGGACGAACACCGGGGAGCTGTTTTTT
NA	NA	TRBV4-1	TRBJ2-1	CASSQRDSPRDEQFF	TGCGCCAGCAGCCAGAGGGACTCCCCTCGCGATGAGCAGTTCTTC
TRBD2	NA	TRBV27	TRBJ2-5	CASSASGLGTQYF	TGTGCCAGCAGTGCTAGCGGACTAGGGACCCAGTACTTC
NA	NA	TRBV5-6	TRBJ1-5	CASSLRGGFQPQHF	TGTGCCAGCAGCTTGCGGGGGGGGTTTCAGCCCCAGCATTTT
TRBD2	NA	TRBV9	TRBJ2-3	CASSVVGSGNTQYF	TGTGCCAGCAGCGTAGTGGGTAGCGGGAATACGCAGTATTTT
TRBD1	NA	TRBV28	TRBJ2-1	CASRPDRGRYEQFF	TGTGCCAGCAGACCAGACAGGGGGCGATATGAGCAGTTCTTC
TRBD1	NA	TRBV14	TRBJ1-1	CASSQGRQGAGTEAFF	TGTGCCAGCAGCCAAGGCAGGCAGGGGGCGGGAACTGAAGCTTTCTTT
TRBD1	NA	TRBV27	TRBJ2-7	CASRPGTGDYEQYF	TGTGCCAGCAGACCCGGGACAGGGGATTACGAGCAGTACTTC
NA	NA	TRBV7-2	TRBJ2-2	CASSFSSGELFF	TGTGCCAGCAGCTTCTCTTCCGGGGAGCTGTTTTTT
NA	NA	TRBV27	TRBJ1-3	CASSPLSGNTIYF	TGTGCCAGCAGTCCACTCTCTGGAAACACCATATATTTT
NA	NA	TRBV19	TRBJ2-1	CASSPGSSYNEQFF	TGTGCCAGTAGTCCGGGTAGCTCCTACAATGAGCAGTTCTTC
NA	NA	TRBV27	TRBJ1-1	CASSLYPGVVFF	TGTGCCAGCAGTTTATACCCAGGCGTTGTTTTCTTT
NA	NA	TRBV16	TRBJ2-1	CASSQSGREGNSYNEQFF	TGTGCCAGCAGCCAATCCGGGCGCGAGGGAAATTCCTACAATGAGCAGTTCTTC
TRBD1	NA	TRBV7-9	TRBJ1-5	CASSFSPDRGSNQPQHF	TGTGCCAGCAGCTTCTCGCCCGACAGGGGTAGCAATCAGCCCCAGCATTTT
TRBD1	NA	TRBV2	TRBJ1-5	CASIDRVGQPQHF	TGTGCCAGCATTGACAGGGTGGGTCAGCCCCAGCATTTT
TRBD1	NA	TRBV15	TRBJ2-7	CATSRNPGTGWYEQYF	TGTGCCACCAGCCGCAATCCCGGGACAGGATGGTACGAGCAGTACTTC
TRBD2	once	TRBV9	TRBJ2-1	CASSVTAGGFSYNEQFF	TGTGCCAGCAGCGTAACCGCGGGGGGGTTCTCCTACAATGAGCAGTTCTTC
NA	NA	TRBV19	TRBJ2-7	CASSSIFRDSGSYEQYF	TGTGCCAGTAGTTCCATCTTCAGGGATAGCGGCTCCTACGAGCAGTACTTC
NA	NA	TRBV4-2	TRBJ2-5	CASSQEPGKKETQYF	TGTGCCAGCAGCCAAGAGCCAGGGAAGAAAGAGACCCAGTACTTC
TRBD1	NA	TRBV28	TRBJ2-7	CASRFPGTGEIEQYF	TGTGCCAGCAGGTTCCCCGGGACAGGGGAAATCGAGCAGTACTTC
NA	NA	TRBV2	TRBJ2-4	CASSDRQLAKNIQYF	TGTGCCAGCAGTGACCGACAGCTAGCCAAAAACATTCAGTACTTC
NA	NA	TRBV7-9	TRBJ1-1	CASSPPFGAVTEHTEAFF	TGTGCCAGCAGCCCACCCTTCGGCGCGGTGACGGAGCACACTGAAGCTTTCTTT
NA	NA	TRBV11-2	TRBJ2-5	CASSGGIGEYF	TGTGCCAGCAGTGGGGGGATAGGGGAGTACTTC
NA	NA	TRBV6-6	TRBJ1-3	CASSYSPEFGNTIYF	TGTGCCAGCAGTTACTCCCCAGAATTCGGAAACACCATATATTTT
TRBD1	NA	TRBV28	TRBJ2-2	CASSHRQGAGTGELFF	TGTGCCAGCAGCCATCGACAGGGGGCAGGCACCGGGGAGCTGTTTTTT
TRBD1	NA	TRBV5-4	TRBJ1-5	CASSLTGGVDQPQHF	TGTGCCAGCAGCTTGACAGGGGGAGTGGATCAGCCCCAGCATTTT
TRBD2	NA	TRBV19	TRBJ2-3	CASSIAPSGERGDTQYF	TGTGCCAGTAGTATAGCCCCTAGCGGGGAACGCGGAGATACGCAGTATTTT
NA	few	TRBV27	TRBJ2-7	CASSSHRDSYEQYF	TGTGCCAGCAGTTCCCACAGGGACTCCTACGAGCAGTACTTC
NA	NA	TRBV6-5	TRBJ1-4	CASRPPGSANEKLFF	TGTGCCAGCCGTCCTCCGGGTTCAGCTAATGAAAAACTGTTTTTT
NA	NA	TRBV19	TRBJ1-1	CASSIASQGTPFEAFF	TGTGCCAGTAGTATAGCTTCTCAGGGGACGCCATTTGAAGCTTTCTTT
NA	NA	TRBV5-5	TRBJ1-6	CASSLSPDNSPLHF	TGTGCCAGCAGCTTGAGCCCGGATAATTCACCCCTCCACTTT
NA	NA	TRBV20-1	TRBJ2-5	CSASHGETQYF	TGCAGTGCTAGCCACGGAGAGACCCAGTACTTC
TRBD1	NA	TRBV18	TRBJ1-1	CASSPDRGLSEAFF	TGTGCCAGCTCACCGGACAGGGGGCTCTCTGAAGCTTTCTTT
NA	NA	TRBV19	TRBJ2-7	CATEDYLLEQYF	TGTGCCACTGAGGACTACCTCCTCGAGCAGTACTTC
NA	NA	TRBV11-1	TRBJ2-5	CASRHPSEKKETQYF	TGTGCCAGCAGGCACCCTAGCGAGAAAAAAGAGACCCAGTACTTC